Following are 27 T cell receptor beta chains from one sample sequenced in a study of T cell repertoires in aging, cancer and after chemotherapy. Amplification of TCR beta used genomic DNA extracted from peripheral blood. Rearranged V-D-J TRB sequences were amplified with a mixed TRB-A/B primer pool. In TCRdb, the multiplex PCR reads were re-called with MiXCR into one record per CDR3 protein. The data contain 13,000 or so distinct CDR3 sequences, 31% of them seen just once; the ten biggest clones take up 10%. The sequencing input was blood. Receptors were obtained from a human donor in good health. The donor label of this sample is uncertain.

The gene calls are TRBV24-1 and TRBJ1-2, with D possibly matching TRBD1 (5 bases). Germline CDR1 KGHDR, CDR2 SFDVKD. The CDR3 has 12 residues. V gave up 6 bases and J gave up 8 bases, with 12 bases separating them. The CDR3 protein is CATSQGVGGYTF. Here the CDR3 DNA reads TGTGCCACCAGTCAGGGCGTTGGGGGCTACACCTTC.

The rearrangement uses TRBV11-2 and TRBJ1-2; D gene unclear. This CDR3 comprises 13 residues. V gave up 1 base and J gave up 6 bases, with 9 bases separating them. The V gene's germline CDR1 is SGHAT and CDR2 FQNNGV. The CDR3 loop is CASSLVTGNGYTF. CDR3 bases: TGTGCCAGCAGCTTAGTAACCGGAAATGGCTACACCTTC.

This clonotype showed up just a few times. The rearrangement links TRBV12-5 to TRBJ1-2, with TRBD1 as a possible D gene (5 bases). With 2 bases removed from V and 6 bases from J, the gap between germline ends came to 13 bases. The CDR3 length is 14 residues. Looked up from germline, CDR1 is LGHNT and CDR2 is FRNRAP. The CDR3 nucleotides read TGTGCTAGTGGTTTGACCCGGACACCTAATGGCTACACCTTC. This encodes CASGLTRTPNGYTF.

This clonotype has more than one count but fewer than ten. V and J are TRBV5-1 and TRBJ2-5, with D uncertain. V gave up 0 bases and J gave up 2 bases, with 8 bases separating them. Germline-derived CDR1 and CDR2 are SGHRS and YFSETQ. The CDR3 has 14 residues. This CDR3 reads CASSLAGQQETQYF. CDR3 nucleotides: TGCGCCAGCAGCTTGGCCGGGCAGCAAGAGACCCAGTACTTC. The full variable domain, completed using reference TRBV5-1 and TRBJ2-5, is KAGVTQTPRYLIKTRGQQVTLSCSPISGHRSVSWYQQTPGQGLQFLFEYFSETQRNKGNFPGRFSGRQFSNSRSEMNVSTLELGDSALYLCASSLAGQQETQYFGPGTRLLVL.

This clonotype was counted only a few times. V gene TRBV20-1 combines with J gene TRBJ2-5; D perhaps matches TRBD1 (5 bases). CDR1 DFQATT and CDR2 SNEGSKA come from the germline V gene (reference sequence). Between the trimmed V and J ends, which lost 6 bases and 4 bases, there was a span of 12 bases. The CDR3 length is 12 residues. CDR3 nucleotides: TGCAGTGCCAGGGAAGGATTAGAGACCCAGTACTTC. Residues: CSAREGLETQYF.

V gene TRBV6-5 combines with J gene TRBJ2-5; 8 bases are shared with TRBD2. V lost 7 bases, J lost 4 bases, and 8 bases stayed unmatched. The CDR3 has 14 amino acids. Germline CDR1 MNHEY, CDR2 SVGAGI. The CDR3 DNA sequence: TGTGCCAGCATTCGGGGGGGCCGGTCAGAGACCCAGTACTTC. Protein product: CASIRGGRSETQYF.

About this clonotype: Relative to the germline gene, one junction end is altered; a read error may explain this. The chain is built from TRBV5-6 and TRBJ2-1; D could derive from TRBD1 or TRBD2 (7 bases each). CDR1 is SGHDT and CDR2 is YYEEEE in the germline V gene. The CDR3 has 14 residues. DNA of the CDR3: TGCGCCAGCAGCCCAGGGGGGGACTACAATGAGCAGTTCTTC. Translated, it gives CASSPGGDYNEQFF.

This clonotype was counted between two and nine times. The genes are TRBV19 and TRBJ2-3; TRBD2 aligns across 10 bases. CDR3 size: 16 residues. Germline V lookup: CDR1 LNHDA, CDR2 SQIVND (reference sequence). Losses at the gene ends were 5 bases for V and 4 bases for J; bases not matched to a gene: 9. The CDR3 DNA follows: TGTGCCAGTAGTCCCGGCCCCAGCGGGGGGGCAGATACGCAGTATTTT. Residues: CASSPGPSGGADTQYF.

This clonotype has more than one count but fewer than ten. The CDR3 nucleotides are TGTGCCTGGAGTGTAGGGGGGAACACTGAAGCTTTCTTT. Its protein is CAWSVGGNTEAFF. The chain is built from TRBV30 and TRBJ1-1; D is perhaps TRBD1 (6 bases). Germline V gives CDR1 GTSNPN, CDR2 SVGIG (reference sequence). This CDR3 has 13 residues. The ends were cut back, 0 bases at V and 1 base at J, with 6 bases in the middle.

V gene TRBV6-4 combines with J gene TRBJ1-6, with TRBD1 matching over 7 bases. The CDR3 has 16 amino acids. Per the germline V gene, CDR1 is MRHNA and CDR2 is SNTAGT. J was trimmed by 7 bases and V by 3 bases; bases with no gene match: 9. DNA for the CDR3: TGTGCCAGCAGTGAGACTCGGGACAGCGACAATTCACCCCTCCACTTT. This sequence encodes CASSETRDSDNSPLHF.

The V and J genes are TRBV6-1 and TRBJ1-2; D might be TRBD1 (5 bases). V gave up 3 bases and J gave up 4 bases, with 18 bases separating them. CDR3 size: 16 residues. Germline CDR1 MNHNS, CDR2 SASEGT. CDR3 protein: CASSDRERGPIYGYTF. Here the CDR3 DNA reads TGTGCCAGCAGTGACAGGGAGAGGGGTCCCATCTATGGCTACACCTTC.

CDR3 DNA sequence: TGTGCCAGTAGTGACAAGCAGGGTCCTAACTACAATGAGCAGTTCTTC. Amino acid sequence: CASSDKQGPNYNEQFF. The chain is built from TRBV19 and TRBJ2-1; possible D gene TRBD1, 5 bases. This CDR3 has 16 amino acids. CDR1 is LNHDA, CDR2 SQIVND, per germline (reference sequence). Trimming cost V 5 bases and J 3 bases, with 17 bases left between them.

This clonotype was detected only once. The V and J genes are TRBV20-1 and TRBJ2-7; D is ambiguous. Germline lookup yields CDR1 DFQATT and CDR2 SNEGSKA (reference sequence). This CDR3 is built from 15 residues. The V end lost 0 bases, the J end lost 2 bases, and 14 bases lay between the germline ends. CDR3 DNA sequence: TGCAGTGCTAGAGATAAGTGGAGACCTACCTACGAGCAGTACTTC. Translated, it gives CSARDKWRPTYEQYF.

By proportion, this clonotype is medium-sized. The chain links TRBV7-6 to TRBJ1-4, with D possibly matching TRBD1 (6 bases). Trimming took 3 bases from V and 7 from J, leaving 15 bases between them. The CDR3 length is 15 residues. Germline lookup yields CDR1 SGHVS and CDR2 FNYEAQ. The CDR3 DNA reads as TGTGCCAGCAGCTTTGCGGGGGCTGAGGGTGAAAAACTGTTTTTT. This encodes CASSFAGAEGEKLFF. The variable domain in full, completed from reference TRBV7-6 and TRBJ1-4, reads GAGVSQSPRYKVTKRGQDVALRCDPISGHVSLYWYRQALGQGPEFLTYFNYEAQQDKSGLPNDRFSAERPEGSISTLTIQRTEQRDSAMYRCASSFAGAEGEKLFFGSGTQLSVL.

The chain recombines TRBV19 with TRBJ2-1; possible D gene TRBD2, 6 bases. Trimming took off 0 bases at V and 6 bases at J, with 15 bases between the two ends. The CDR3 has 16 residues. Germline V lookup: CDR1 LNHDA, CDR2 SQIVND (reference sequence). CDR3 protein: CASSIEGRGWGNEQFF. CDR3 in DNA: TGTGCCAGTAGTATAGAGGGGCGGGGTTGGGGCAATGAGCAGTTCTTC. Looking up the rest from reference TRBV19 and TRBJ2-1 gives the full variable domain: DGGITQSPKYLFRKEGQNVTLSCEQNLNHDAMYWYRQDPGQGLRLIYYSQIVNDFQKGDIAEGYSVSREKKESFPLTVTSAQKNPTAFYLCASSIEGRGWGNEQFFGPGTRLTVL.

As to this clonotype: Possible read error: a much larger clone is one base away. This rearrangement joins TRBV15 to TRBJ2-7; possible D gene TRBD1, 6 bases. Germline V gives CDR1 LNHNV, CDR2 YYDKDF (reference sequence). The CDR3 length is 15 residues. V dropped 0 bases and J dropped 6 bases, with 15 bases sitting between them. The CDR3 loop is CATSRDAAGVREQYF. DNA of the CDR3: TGTGCCACCAGCAGAGATGCGGCAGGGGTTCGCGAGCAGTACTTC.

The chain recombines TRBV5-4 with TRBJ2-1; D is tentatively TRBD1 or TRBD2 (6 bases each). The CDR3 totals 15 residues. Germline V gene data show CDR1 as SGHNT and CDR2 as YYREEE (reference sequence). Trimming removed 6 bases from V and 6 bases from J, with 19 bases in between. In DNA, the CDR3 is TGTGCCAGCAAGGTGGGGGGCAAAGGGTCCAATGAGCAGTTCTTC. Translation: CASKVGGKGSNEQFF. The whole variable domain, remainder taken from reference TRBV5-4 and TRBJ2-1, is ETGVTQSPTHLIKTRGQQVTLRCSSQSGHNTVSWYQQALGQGPQFIFQYYREEENGRGNFPPRFSGLQFPNYSSELNVNALELDDSALYLCASKVGGKGSNEQFFGPGTRLTVL.

This clonotype was counted between two and nine times. This chain links TRBV6-6 with TRBJ1-5; unclear D gene. This CDR3 is built from 15 residues. The germline V gene has CDR1 MNHNY and CDR2 SVGAGI (reference sequence). The V and J ends lost 0 bases and 2 bases respectively, with 8 bases between them. The CDR3 protein is CASSYSGGGNQPQHF. In DNA, the CDR3 is TGTGCCAGCAGTTACTCGGGCGGCGGCAATCAGCCCCAGCATTTT.

This clonotype was found a few times. This chain links TRBV20-1 with TRBJ1-1, with 8 bases matching TRBD1. V trimming: 3 bases; J trimming: 2 bases; junction bases outside the gene matches: 8. The V gene's germline CDR1 is DFQATT and CDR2 SNEGSKA (reference sequence). CDR3 size: 15 residues. In nucleotides, the CDR3 is TGCAGTGCTAGTCGCGCCGGGACAGGCAACACTGAAGCTTTCTTT. Amino acid sequence: CSASRAGTGNTEAFF.

V usage is TRBV12-3 or TRBV12-4 and J usage is TRBJ1-1; D may be TRBD1 (5 bases). This CDR3 spans 13 amino acids. Trimming took off 10 bases at V and 11 bases at J, with 23 bases between the two ends. The CDR3 is CAIAQGTHTGAFF. The CDR3 DNA reads as TGTGCCATCGCGCAGGGCACTCACACTGGGGCTTTCTTT.

This clonotype was found a few times. The chain recombines TRBV5-6 with TRBJ1-2; TRBD1 is a possible D gene (5 bases). Germline CDR1 reads SGHDT; CDR2 reads YYEEEE. The CDR3 covers 15 residues. V was clipped by 4 bases and J by 4 bases, with 17 bases between them. The DNA of the CDR3 is TGTGCCAGCAGCCGACGAGGAGGGGCGGGCTATGGCTACACCTTC. It codes for CASSRRGGAGYGYTF.

V and J are TRBV2 and TRBJ1-3, with 7 bases fitting TRBD1. Looked up from germline, CDR1 is SNHLY and CDR2 is FYNNEI. J lost 0 bases, V lost 0 bases, and 2 bases had no gene match. This CDR3 region has 16 residues. CDR3 nucleotides: TGTGCCAGCAGTGAAGCCACAGGGGACTCTGGAAACACCATATATTTT. As protein: CASSEATGDSGNTIYF.

This chain connects TRBV11-1 to TRBJ2-5, with D perhaps given as TRBD1 or TRBD2 (5 bases each). The CDR3 loop spans 13 amino acids. The germline V gene encodes CDR1 SGHAT and CDR2 FQDESV (reference sequence). V was cut by 1 base and J by 5 bases, with 8 bases left in between. Here the CDR3 reads CASSLGGLETQYF. CDR3 nucleotides: TGTGCCAGCAGCTTAGGGGGGTTGGAGACCCAGTACTTC.

The gene calls are TRBV6-5 and TRBJ1-1, with D uncertain. Trimming shortened V by 6 bases and J by 3 bases, and 11 bases separated the two germline ends. Germline V gives CDR1 MNHEY, CDR2 SVGAGI. This CDR3 is 13 amino acids long. The CDR3 reads CASRSGPHTEAFF. The CDR3 region has the DNA TGTGCCAGCAGAAGTGGACCCCACACTGAAGCTTTCTTT.

The chain is built from TRBV20-1 and TRBJ1-2, with a tentative D call TRBD1 (5 bases). V lost 0 bases and J lost 8, with 19 bases in between. Germline V gives CDR1 DFQATT, CDR2 SNEGSKA (reference sequence). This CDR3 contains 15 residues. CDR3 DNA: TGCAGTGCTAGAGATGGGCTTGGGGCTCTTGGCGGCTACACCTTC. Translating gives CSARDGLGALGGYTF.

V is TRBV7-9 and J is TRBJ2-5; 8 bases fit TRBD1. CDR3 length equals 14 residues. After removal of 5 bases from V and 5 bases from J, the junction contained 7 bases not matched to a gene. Germline assignment: CDR1 SEHNR and CDR2 FQNEAQ (reference sequence). The CDR3 nucleotides are TGTGCCAGCAGCCCGGGACAGGCGGGGGAGACCCAGTACTTC. It is translated as CASSPGQAGETQYF. The complete variable domain, with remaining parts taken from reference TRBV7-9 and TRBJ2-5, reads DTGVSQNPRHKITKRGQNVTFRCDPISEHNRLYWYRQTLGQGPEFLTYFQNEAQLEKSRLLSDRFSAERPKGSFSTLEIQRTEQGDSAMYLCASSPGQAGETQYFGPGTRLLVL.

This rearrangement joins TRBV5-6 to TRBJ1-1; 9 positions agree with TRBD1. This CDR3 spans 15 amino acids. J lost 4 bases, V lost 4 bases, and 8 bases had no gene match. The V gene's germline CDR1 is SGHDT and CDR2 YYEEEE. The CDR3 nucleotides read TGTGCCAGCAGCCGGGACAGGGCGGGAGGCACTGAAGCTTTCTTT. Translation: CASSRDRAGGTEAFF.